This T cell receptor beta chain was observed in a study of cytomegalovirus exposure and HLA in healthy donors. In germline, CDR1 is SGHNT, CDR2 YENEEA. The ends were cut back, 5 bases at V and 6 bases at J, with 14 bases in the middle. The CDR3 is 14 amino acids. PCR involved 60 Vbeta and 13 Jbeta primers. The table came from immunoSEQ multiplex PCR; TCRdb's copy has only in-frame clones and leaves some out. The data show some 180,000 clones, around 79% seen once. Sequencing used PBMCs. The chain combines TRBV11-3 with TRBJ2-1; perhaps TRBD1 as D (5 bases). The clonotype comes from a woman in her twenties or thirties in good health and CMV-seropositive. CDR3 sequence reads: CASSIPLGVNEQFF. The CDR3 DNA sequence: TGTGCCAGCAGCATCCCATTAGGGGTCAATGAGCAGTTCTTC.